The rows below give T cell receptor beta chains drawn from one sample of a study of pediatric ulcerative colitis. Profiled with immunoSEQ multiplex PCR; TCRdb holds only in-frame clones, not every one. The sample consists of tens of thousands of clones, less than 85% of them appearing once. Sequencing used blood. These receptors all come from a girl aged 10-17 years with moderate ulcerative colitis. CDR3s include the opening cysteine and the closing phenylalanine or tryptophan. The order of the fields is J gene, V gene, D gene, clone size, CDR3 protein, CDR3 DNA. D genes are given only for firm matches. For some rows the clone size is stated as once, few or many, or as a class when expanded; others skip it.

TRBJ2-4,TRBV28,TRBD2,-,CASSLGNSGTYNVILAKNIQYF,TGTGCCAGCAGTTTGGGGAATAGCGGGACCTACAATGTTATTCTAGCCAAAAACATTCAGTACTTC
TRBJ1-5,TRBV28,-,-,CASSPPDYQPQHF,TGTGCCAGCAGTCCCCCGGACTATCAGCCCCAGCATTTT
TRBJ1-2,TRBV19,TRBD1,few,CASSLTGVNYGYTF,TGTGCCAGTAGTCTGACAGGGGTTAACTATGGCTACACCTTC
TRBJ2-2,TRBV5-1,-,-,CASSLVAGELFF,TGCGCCAGCAGCTTGGTCGCCGGGGAGCTGTTTTTT
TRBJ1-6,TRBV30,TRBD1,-,CAWSSGGWGGGNNSPLHF,TGTGCCTGGAGTTCAGGGGGCTGGGGAGGAGGTAATAATTCACCCCTCCACTTT
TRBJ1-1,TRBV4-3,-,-,CASSHTDPTEAFF,TGCGCCAGCAGCCATACCGACCCCACTGAAGCTTTCTTT
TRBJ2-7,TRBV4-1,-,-,CASSQVKSSYEQYF,TGCGCCAGCAGCCAAGTCAAGAGCTCCTACGAGCAGTACTTC
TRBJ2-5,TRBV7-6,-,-,CASSFNVQRGTQYF,TGTGCCAGCAGTTTTAATGTTCAACGGGGGACCCAGTACTTC
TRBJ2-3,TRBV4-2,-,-,CASSHAEGDTDTQYF,TGTGCCAGCAGCCATGCCGAGGGAGACACAGATACGCAGTATTTT
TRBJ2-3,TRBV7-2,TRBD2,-,CASSLDSGGTDTQYF,TGTGCCAGCAGCCTTGATAGCGGGGGCACAGATACGCAGTATTTT
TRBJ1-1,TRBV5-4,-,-,CASSPGNTEAFF,TGTGCCAGCAGCCCGGGAAACACTGAAGCTTTCTTT
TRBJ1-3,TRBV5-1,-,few,CASSLDGDGNTIYF,TGCGCCAGCAGCTTGGATGGGGATGGAAACACCATATATTTT
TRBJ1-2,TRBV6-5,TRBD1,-,CASSLTGAYGYTF,TGTGCCAGCAGTCTTACAGGGGCCTATGGCTACACCTTC
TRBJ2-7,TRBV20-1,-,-,CSARVLDEQYF,TGCAGTGCTAGGGTACTGGACGAGCAGTACTTC
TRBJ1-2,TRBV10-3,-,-,CAIRANYGYTF,TGTGCCATCAGAGCTAACTATGGCTACACCTTC
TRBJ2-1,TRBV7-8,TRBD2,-,CASSLGRGGGPLNEQFF,TGTGCCAGCAGCTTAGGGCGCGGGGGGGGCCCTCTCAATGAGCAGTTCTTC
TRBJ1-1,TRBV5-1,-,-,CASSLNPLQTPEAFF,TGCGCCAGCAGCCTTAACCCCCTGCAAACCCCTGAAGCTTTCTTT
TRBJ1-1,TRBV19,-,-,CASSAGRAAEAFF,TGTGCCAGTAGTGCTGGGAGGGCCGCTGAAGCTTTCTTT
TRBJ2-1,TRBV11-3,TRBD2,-,CASSPGGGAGEQFF,TGTGCCAGCAGCCCTGGGGGGGGAGCGGGTGAGCAGTTCTTC
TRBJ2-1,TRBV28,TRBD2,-,CASLSLAGFFNEQFF,TGTGCCAGCCTCTCCCTAGCGGGGTTTTTTAATGAGCAGTTCTTC
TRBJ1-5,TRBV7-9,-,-,CASSEDSFNQPQHF,TGTGCCAGCAGCGAGGACAGTTTCAATCAGCCCCAGCATTTT
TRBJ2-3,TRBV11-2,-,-,CASSLDGSGDTQYF,TGTGCCAGCAGCTTAGACGGGTCCGGGGATACGCAGTATTTT
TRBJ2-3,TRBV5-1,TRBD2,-,CASSLASGGTPWDTQYF,TGCGCCAGCAGCTTGGCTAGCGGGGGTACCCCCTGGGATACGCAGTATTTT
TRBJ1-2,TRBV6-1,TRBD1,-,CASREGQFNYGYTF,TGTGCCAGCAGGGAGGGACAGTTTAACTATGGCTACACCTTC
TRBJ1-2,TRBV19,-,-,CASSMVYGYTF,TGTGCCAGTAGTATGGTCTATGGCTACACCTTC
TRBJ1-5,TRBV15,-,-,CATSRDSLTANQPQHF,TGTGCCACCAGCAGAGATTCGTTGACAGCCAATCAGCCCCAGCATTTT
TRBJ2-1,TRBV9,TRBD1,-,CASSGWTGTVWSSYNEQFF,TGTGCCAGCAGTGGGTGGACAGGGACAGTTTGGAGCTCCTACAATGAGCAGTTCTTC
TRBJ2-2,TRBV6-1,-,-,CASRINTGSELFF,TGTGCCAGCCGAATTAATACAGGGTCGGAGCTGTTTTTT
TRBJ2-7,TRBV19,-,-,CASSISFWTYEQYF,TGTGCCAGTAGTATAAGTTTCTGGACCTACGAGCAGTACTTC
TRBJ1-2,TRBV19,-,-,CASTPTTGSGYTF,TGTGCCAGTACGCCGACCACGGGCAGTGGCTACACCTTC
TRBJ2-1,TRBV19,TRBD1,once,CASSIVLAGGMNEQFF,TGTGCCAGTAGTATAGTTTTGGCAGGGGGTATGAATGAGCAGTTCTTC
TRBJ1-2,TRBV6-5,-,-,CASSRQNYGYTF,TGTGCCTCCTCCCGACAGAACTATGGCTACACCTTC
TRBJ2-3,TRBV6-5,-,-,CASSYSWTAADTQYF,TGTGCCAGCAGTTACTCGTGGACTGCGGCCGATACGCAGTATTTT
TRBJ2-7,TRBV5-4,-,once,CASSLGAPYEQYF,TGTGCCAGCAGCCTGGGGGCTCCCTACGAGCAGTACTTC
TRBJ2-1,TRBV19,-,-,CASSIDRTSEQFF,TGTGCCAGTAGTATAGATCGCACCTCCGAGCAGTTCTTC
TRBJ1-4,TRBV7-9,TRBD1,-,CASSLGTGGEKLFF,TGTGCCAGCAGCTTAGGGACAGGGGGTGAAAAACTGTTTTTT
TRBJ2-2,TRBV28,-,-,CASSLGAGELFF,TGTGCCAGCAGTTTAGGAGCCGGGGAGCTGTTTTTT
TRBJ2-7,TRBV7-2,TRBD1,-,CASSFPSGTGSYEQYF,TGTGCCAGCAGCTTCCCTTCCGGGACAGGGTCCTACGAGCAGTACTTC
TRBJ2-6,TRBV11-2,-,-,CASSLGGANVLTF,TGTGCCAGCAGCTTAGGGGGGGCCAACGTCCTGACTTTC
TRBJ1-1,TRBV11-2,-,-,CASSLGWTVNTEAFF,TGTGCCAGCAGCTTAGGTTGGACAGTCAACACTGAAGCTTTCTTT
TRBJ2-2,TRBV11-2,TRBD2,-,CASSQLAENTGELFF,TGTGCCAGCAGCCAACTAGCGGAGAACACCGGGGAGCTGTTTTTT
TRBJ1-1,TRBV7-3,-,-,CASSLRYGGDTEAFF,TGTGCCAGCAGCTTAAGGTACGGCGGAGACACTGAAGCTTTCTTT
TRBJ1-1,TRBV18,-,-,CASSPPRSGAKVSPEAFF,TGTGCCAGCTCACCACCGCGATCGGGGGCGAAGGTCTCGCCTGAAGCTTTCTTT
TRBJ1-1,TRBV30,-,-,CASSGDTNTEAFF,TGTGCCTCATCCGGCGACACTAACACTGAAGCTTTCTTT
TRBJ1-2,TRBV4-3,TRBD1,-,CASSQGTAINYGYTF,TGCGCCAGCAGCCAGGGGACAGCTATTAACTATGGCTACACCTTC
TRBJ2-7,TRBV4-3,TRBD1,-,CASSQGAGGGYEQYF,TGCGCCAGCAGCCAAGGGGCAGGGGGCGGGTACGAGCAGTACTTC
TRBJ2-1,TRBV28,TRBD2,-,CASSRLAGGAEQFF,TGTGCCAGCAGTCGCCTAGCGGGAGGAGCTGAGCAGTTCTTC
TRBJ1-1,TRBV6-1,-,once,CASSLYTEAFF,TGTGCCAGCAGTCTCTACACTGAAGCTTTCTTT
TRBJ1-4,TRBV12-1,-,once,CASSSPQGREDEKLFF,TGTGCCAGCAGCTCCCCGCAAGGGCGGGAGGATGAAAAACTGTTTTTT